Following are 23 T cell receptor beta chains from one sample sequenced in a study of PD-1 blockade in classical Hodgkin lymphoma. Time point here: newly diagnosed, previously untreated cHL patient sample. Profiled with immunoSEQ multiplex PCR; TCRdb holds only in-frame clones, not every one. The sample has roughly 16,000 clones, 87% seen once. The sequencing input was peripheral blood mononuclear cells (PBMCs). These receptor sequences come from a human donor with classical Hodgkin lymphoma.

The chain links TRBV7-6 to TRBJ2-5; D call uncertain. V lost 3 bases to trimming and J lost 5 bases, with 10 bases between them. This CDR3 has 13 amino acids. The germline gives CDR1 SGHVS, CDR2 FNYEAQ. The DNA for the CDR3 is TGTGCCAGCAGCTTCATTCCGGGTGAGACCCAGTACTTC. As protein: CASSFIPGETQYF.

V gene TRBV29-1 combines with J gene TRBJ2-1, with TRBD2 matching 16 bases. After removal of 5 bases from V and 7 bases from J, the junction contained 11 bases not matched to a gene. Germline V CDR1 and CDR2: SQVTM, ANQGSEA. This CDR3 has 17 residues. CDR3: CSVPGLAGGLLGNEQFF. DNA for the CDR3: TGCAGCGTTCCGGGACTAGCGGGAGGGCTCCTAGGAAATGAGCAGTTCTTC.

The chain uses TRBV7-9 and TRBJ2-1; D gene uncertain. The CDR3 consists of 12 residues. The germline gives CDR1 SEHNR, CDR2 FQNEAQ (reference sequence). The ends were cut back, 3 bases at V and 6 bases at J, with 6 bases in the middle. The CDR3 nucleotides read TGTGCCAGCAGCTTGATCAGCAATGAGCAGTTCTTC. Protein: CASSLISNEQFF.

There are a few counts of this clone. The V gene is TRBV6-5, the J gene TRBJ2-7; TRBD1 matches at 10 bases. Per the germline V gene, CDR1 is MNHEY and CDR2 is SVGAGI. With V trimmed by 4 bases and J by 2 bases, 5 bases remained unmatched. The CDR3 is 15 amino acids. The CDR3 here is CASSSRDRGTYEQYF. CDR3 nucleotide sequence: TGTGCCAGCAGTTCGCGGGACAGGGGAACCTACGAGCAGTACTTC.

The rearrangement joins TRBV5-4 to TRBJ2-2; TRBD1 or TRBD2 may be the D gene (5 bases each). Germline CDR1 and CDR2: SGHNT and YYREEE (reference sequence). Trimming left V 4 bases short and J 1 base short, with 11 bases between. The CDR3 extends over 15 amino acids. The CDR3 DNA sequence: TGTGCCAGCAGCAAGGGACCTTTGAACACCGGGGAGCTGTTTTTT. Encoded protein: CASSKGPLNTGELFF.

The chain couples TRBV7-2 to TRBJ2-3; D is unclear. The length of the CDR3 is 14 residues. The V gene's germline CDR1 is SGHTA and CDR2 FQGNSA. Trimming left V 1 base short and J 2 bases short, with 7 bases between. CDR3 DNA: TGTGCCAGCAGCTTAGTCCGGGCCACAGATACGCAGTATTTT. Translating it yields CASSLVRATDTQYF.

This clone was seen once. The V call is TRBV4-1, the J call TRBJ2-3; TRBD1 aligns across 11 bases. There are 17 residues in the CDR3. Germline trimming cut 1 base from V and 4 bases from J; bases unmatched to any gene: 7. Germline values: CDR1 MGHRA, CDR2 YSYEKL. The DNA for the CDR3 is TGCGCCAGCAGCCAAGGAGTGGGGACAGGGGGTGCAGATACGCAGTATTTT. It yields the protein CASSQGVGTGGADTQYF.

This chain joins TRBV11-2 and TRBJ2-2; D unresolved. Germline V gene data show CDR1 as SGHAT and CDR2 as FQNNGV. The V end was cut by 6 bases, the J end by 0 bases, with 5 bases between. The CDR3 contains 13 residues. CDR3 sequence reads: CASSPSNTGELFF. CDR3 nucleotides: TGTGCCAGCAGTCCATCGAACACCGGGGAGCTGTTTTTT. Complete variable domain (other parts from reference TRBV11-2 and TRBJ2-2): EAGVAQSPRYKIIEKRQSVAFWCNPISGHATLYWYQQILGQGPKLLIQFQNNGVVDDSQLPKDRFSAERLKGVDSTLKIQPAKLEDSAVYLCASSPSNTGELFFGEGSRLTVL.

The chain joins TRBV18 to TRBJ2-7; possibly TRBD1 for D (8 bases). The V gene lost 3 bases and the J gene lost 5 bases, with 17 bases spanning the gap. The CDR3 extends over 15 amino acids. CDR1 KGHSH and CDR2 LQKENI come from the germline V gene. CDR3 protein: CASSPRRTGRDEQYF. The DNA of the CDR3 is TGTGCCAGCTCACCGAGACGGACAGGGAGGGACGAGCAGTACTTC.

This clone was seen once. This chain links TRBV19 with TRBJ1-6, with D maybe TRBD1 (6 bases). Trimming left V 6 bases short and J 9 bases short, with 18 bases between. Germline V gives CDR1 LNHDA, CDR2 SQIVND (reference sequence). The CDR3 is 15 amino acids. The CDR3 nucleotides are TGTGCCAGTAGGGGTTCCAGGGGTCAGGGTTCACCCCTCCACTTT. Its protein product is CASRGSRGQGSPLHF. Filled out from reference TRBV19 and TRBJ1-6, the complete variable domain reads DGGITQSPKYLFRKEGQNVTLSCEQNLNHDAMYWYRQDPGQGLRLIYYSQIVNDFQKGDIAEGYSVSREKKESFPLTVTSAQKNPTAFYLCASRGSRGQGSPLHFGNGTRLTVT.

This clone showed up just once. The rearrangement uses TRBV6-1 and TRBJ2-7; a weak D match, TRBD1 (6 bases). The CDR3 consists of 13 residues. Trimming took off 3 bases at V and 4 bases at J, with 10 bases between the two ends. CDR1 and CDR2 from the germline V gene are MNHNS and SASEGT. CDR3 sequence: CASSDRGWYEQYF. CDR3 nucleotide sequence: TGTGCCAGCAGTGACAGGGGATGGTACGAGCAGTACTTC.

The V call is TRBV9, the J call TRBJ1-1; D is uncertain. V was pared by 4 bases and J by 0 bases, with 16 bases between. Germline CDR1 is SGDLS and CDR2 is YYNGEE. The CDR3 runs 16 residues. CDR3 amino acids: CASSRRSKDMNTEAFF. The CDR3 region has the DNA TGTGCCAGCAGCCGGCGGAGTAAAGACATGAACACTGAAGCTTTCTTT.

This rearrangement joins TRBV7-9 to TRBJ2-1; TRBD1 aligns across 10 bases. The CDR3 sequence is 14 residues long. V shed 6 bases, J shed 7 bases, and the junction held 6 bases outside the gene matches. Germline CDR1 SEHNR, CDR2 FQNEAQ (reference sequence). The CDR3 protein is CASRKGQGKNEQFF. DNA for the CDR3: TGTGCCAGCAGGAAGGGACAGGGGAAGAATGAGCAGTTCTTC. The variable domain in full, completed from reference TRBV7-9 and TRBJ2-1, reads DTGVSQNPRHKITKRGQNVTFRCDPISEHNRLYWYRQTLGQGPEFLTYFQNEAQLEKSRLLSDRFSAERPKGSFSTLEIQRTEQGDSAMYLCASRKGQGKNEQFFGPGTRLTVL.

V and J are TRBV30 and TRBJ1-1; maybe TRBD1 (6 bases). The CDR3 has 15 amino acids. Trimming stripped 1 base from V and 11 bases from J, with 23 bases between. Germline CDR1 and CDR2: GTSNPN and SVGIG (reference sequence). In nucleotides, the CDR3 is TGTGCCTGGAGTGGAAATAAAGGGACACTCGGGGAGGCTTTCTTT. Translated, it gives CAWSGNKGTLGEAFF.

This clone was counted a few times. This chain joins TRBV7-2 and TRBJ2-3; 9 positions match TRBD2. Germline V gene data show CDR1 as SGHTA and CDR2 as FQGNSA. The CDR3 runs to 14 residues. The junction had 2 bases not matched to a gene; V was cut back by 1 base and J by 6 bases. The CDR3 nucleotides are TGTGCCAGCAGCTTAGGACTAGCGGTGGATACGCAGTATTTT. This translates into CASSLGLAVDTQYF.

The gene calls are TRBV15 and TRBJ2-1, with TRBD1 as a possible D gene (5 bases). V lost 0 bases to trimming and J lost 6 bases, with 12 bases between them. This CDR3 is 15 amino acids long. Germline lookup yields CDR1 LNHNV and CDR2 YYDKDF (reference sequence). As DNA, the CDR3 is TGTGCCACCAGCAGAGATAGGGGCAGGGCCAATGAGCAGTTCTTC. Its protein is CATSRDRGRANEQFF.

The chain links TRBV7-2 to TRBJ2-5, with TRBD2 as a possible D gene (5 bases). V was shortened by 4 bases and J by 4 bases, with 22 bases between the two germline ends. This CDR3 has 17 amino acids. CDR1 SGHTA and CDR2 FQGNSA come from the germline V gene. The CDR3 is CASSYRFRSGTSETQYF. The CDR3 region has the DNA TGTGCCAGCAGCTACCGTTTTAGATCGGGAACGTCAGAGACCCAGTACTTC.

The table lists this clone with a count of one. The chain combines TRBV7-2 with TRBJ2-3, with D perhaps TRBD2 (5 bases). The CDR3 has 16 amino acids. Trimming cost V 1 base and J 0 bases, with 11 bases left between them. Germline CDR1 SGHTA, CDR2 FQGNSA. CDR3 bases: TGTGCCAGCAGCTTAGTTGGAACGGGAAGCACAGATACGCAGTATTTT. It codes for CASSLVGTGSTDTQYF.

V usage is TRBV4-3 and J usage is TRBJ2-1; weak D call: TRBD1 (6 bases). The CDR3 is made up of 17 amino acids. Trimming removed 0 bases from V and 7 bases from J, with 19 bases in between. CDR1 and CDR2 from the germline V gene are LGHNA and YSLEER. This CDR3 reads CASSQDKGPWGQNEQFF. As DNA, the CDR3 is TGCGCCAGCAGCCAAGATAAGGGGCCCTGGGGGCAAAATGAGCAGTTCTTC.

This rearrangement joins TRBV11-2 to TRBJ1-5; D remains ambiguous. This CDR3 contains 13 residues. Germline V gives CDR1 SGHAT, CDR2 FQNNGV. The V and J ends lost 3 bases and 1 base respectively, with 4 bases between them. The CDR3 spells CASSFSSNQPQHF. CDR3 in DNA: TGTGCCAGCAGCTTCTCAAGCAATCAGCCCCAGCATTTT.

CDR3 sequence: CASSLSQGVTDTQYF. Here the CDR3 DNA reads TGTGCCAGCAGCTTATCCCAGGGGGTTACAGATACGCAGTATTTT. J is TRBJ2-3 and V is TRBV7-9; 7 positions match TRBD1. The CDR3 covers 15 residues. CDR1 and CDR2 from the germline V gene are SEHNR and FQNEAQ (reference sequence). J was trimmed by 3 bases and V by 2 bases; bases with no gene match: 5.

This chain connects TRBV7-2 to TRBJ2-7; 8 bases match TRBD2. The CDR3 has 15 residues. Germline CDR1 is SGHTA and CDR2 is FQGNSA. V shed 1 base, J shed 0 bases, and the junction held 2 bases outside the gene matches. CDR3 sequence reads: CASSLGSGASYEQYF. In DNA, the CDR3 is TGTGCCAGCAGCTTAGGTAGCGGGGCCTCCTACGAGCAGTACTTC.

The chain carries TRBV7-9 and TRBJ2-3; TRBD2 aligns across 8 bases. CDR3 size: 14 residues. V was pared by 4 bases and J by 4 bases, with 4 bases of the junction left unmatched. Germline CDR1 is SEHNR and CDR2 is FQNEAQ (reference sequence). The CDR3 region is CASSSSGSADTQYF. The CDR3 DNA is TGTGCCAGCAGCTCGAGCGGGAGCGCAGATACGCAGTATTTT.